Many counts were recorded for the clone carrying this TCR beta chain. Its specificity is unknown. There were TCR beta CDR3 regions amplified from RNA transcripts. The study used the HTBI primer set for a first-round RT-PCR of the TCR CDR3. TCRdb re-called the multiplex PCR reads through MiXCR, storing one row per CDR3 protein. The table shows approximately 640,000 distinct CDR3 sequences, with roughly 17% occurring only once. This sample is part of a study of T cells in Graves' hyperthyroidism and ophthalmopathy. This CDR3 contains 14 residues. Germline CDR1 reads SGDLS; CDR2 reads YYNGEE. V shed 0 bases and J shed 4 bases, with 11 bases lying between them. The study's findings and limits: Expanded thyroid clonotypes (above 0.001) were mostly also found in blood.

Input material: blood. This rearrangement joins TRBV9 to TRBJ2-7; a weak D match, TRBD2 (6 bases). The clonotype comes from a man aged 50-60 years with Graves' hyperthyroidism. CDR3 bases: TGTGCCAGCAGCGTAGATTACGGGGGTTACGAGCAGTACTTC. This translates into CASSVDYGGYEQYF.